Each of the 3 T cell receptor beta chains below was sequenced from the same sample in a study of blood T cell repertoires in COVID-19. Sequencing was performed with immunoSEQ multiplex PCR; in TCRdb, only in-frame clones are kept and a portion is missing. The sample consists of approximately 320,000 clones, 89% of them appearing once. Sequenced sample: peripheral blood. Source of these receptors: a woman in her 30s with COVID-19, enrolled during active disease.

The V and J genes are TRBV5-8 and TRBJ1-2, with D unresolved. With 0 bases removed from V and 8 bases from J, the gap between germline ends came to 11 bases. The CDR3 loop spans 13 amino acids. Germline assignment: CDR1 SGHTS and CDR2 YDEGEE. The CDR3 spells CASSLARQWGYTF. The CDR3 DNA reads TGTGCCAGCAGCTTGGCCCGCCAGTGGGGCTACACCTTC.

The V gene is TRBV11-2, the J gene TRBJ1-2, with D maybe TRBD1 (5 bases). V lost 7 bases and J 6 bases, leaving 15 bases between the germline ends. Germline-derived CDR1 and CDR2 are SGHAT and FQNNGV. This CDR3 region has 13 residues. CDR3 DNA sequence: TGTGCCAGCACTCTTTGGGGGGGGAATGGCTACACCTTC. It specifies CASTLWGGNGYTF.

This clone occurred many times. In DNA form, the CDR3 reads TGTGCCAGCAGCCAGATGACAGGGAACACTGAAGCTTTCTTT. This gives the protein CASSQMTGNTEAFF. This sequence joins TRBV3-1 (or the pseudogene TRBV3-2) and TRBJ1-1; a possible D gene is TRBD1 (6 bases). CDR3 size: 14 residues. Trimming removed 3 bases from V and 1 base from J, with 9 bases in between. Germline CDR1 LGHDT, CDR2 YNNKEL (reference sequence).